Reported below is one T cell receptor beta chain. The data stem from a study of blood T cell repertoires in COVID-19. Turning to the study itself: Donors in the United States, Italy and Spain gave samples during acute or convalescent COVID-19.

Original methodology: Amplified reference gene primers provided the basis for estimating nucleated cell counts. The data were produced by immunoSEQ multiplex PCR, yet TCRdb's version contains in-frame clones alone and is incomplete. That table gives V, J and clone size, and the DNA gave D and trimming. The sample gives more than 400,000 clones, less than 95% of which show up once; 0.6% is in the top ten. The germline V gene encodes CDR1 SNHLY and CDR2 FYNNEI. V shed 3 bases and J shed 6 bases, with 14 bases lying between them. This CDR3 region has 14 residues. Two negative PCRs, clearance, or symptom resolution had been documented for recovered Cohort 3 donors.

Sample: PBMCs or T cells enriched from blood (not recorded which). The chain carries TRBV2 and TRBJ1-1; D call uncertain. This sequence originates from a man younger than 35 who had recovered from COVID-19. In nucleotides, the CDR3 is TGTGCCAGCAGTGAGGGAGTTCCGGGCGCTGAAGCTTTCTTT. Protein product: CASSEGVPGAEAFF. Looking up the rest from reference TRBV2 and TRBJ1-1 gives the full variable domain: EPEVTQTPSHQVTQMGQEVILRCVPISNHLYFYWYRQILGQKVEFLVSFYNNEISEKSEIFDDQFSVERPDGSNFTLKIRSTKLEDSAMYFCASSEGVPGAEAFFGQGTRLTVV.